This entry lists 15 T cell receptor beta chains sequenced from one sample in a study of multiple sclerosis patients with progressive multifocal leukoencephalopathy. Time point given: before natalizumab initiation. Clones were sequenced by immunoSEQ multiplex PCR, and TCRdb holds only the in-frame ones, with some missing. This repertoire shows approximately 26,000 clones, 85% to 90% found once; its top ten account for over 0.95%. The sequencing input was PBMCs. The origin of the receptors is a human donor with multiple sclerosis.

This chain connects TRBV14 to TRBJ2-5; D may be TRBD2 (5 bases). V lost 7 bases, J lost 7 bases, and 16 bases lay in between. The CDR3 is 13 residues long. Germline loops: CDR1 SGHDN, CDR2 FVKESK. The CDR3 DNA sequence: TGTGCCAGCACCCAGGCCCTCGAGGGGACCCAGTACTTC. As protein: CASTQALEGTQYF. Full variable domain (outside the CDR3, taken from reference TRBV14 and TRBJ2-5): EAGVTQFPSHSVIEKGQTVTLRCDPISGHDNLYWYRRVMGKEIKFLLHFVKESKQDESGMPNNRFLAERTGGTYSTLKVQPAELEDSGVYFCASTQALEGTQYFGPGTRLLVL.

This chain connects TRBV27 to TRBJ1-1; D possibly corresponds to TRBD1 (5 bases). The V end lost 1 base, the J end lost 3 bases, and 12 bases lay between the germline ends. The CDR3 is 15 residues long. CDR1 is MNHEY and CDR2 is SMNVEV in the germline V gene (reference sequence). CDR3 nucleotide sequence: TGTGCCAGCAGTTTATTGGGGGGTAGGCACACTGAAGCTTTCTTT. This translates into CASSLLGGRHTEAFF.

This chain uses TRBV4-2 with TRBJ2-1; D gene ambiguous. The germline CDR1 and CDR2 sequences are LGHNA and YNFKEQ. The CDR3 contains 15 residues. The ends were cut back, 1 base at V and 0 bases at J, with 7 bases in the middle. Here the CDR3 reads CASSQGSRSYNEQFF. DNA of the CDR3: TGTGCCAGCAGCCAAGGGTCACGCTCCTACAATGAGCAGTTCTTC.

For the CDR3, the DNA is TGCGCCAGCAGCATCGGGGGGGCCGTAAACATTCAGTACTTC. Its protein is CASSIGGAVNIQYF. The chain combines TRBV4-1 with TRBJ2-4, with 8 bases identical to TRBD2. Per germline, CDR1 MGHRA and CDR2 YSYEKL. Trimming took 5 bases from V and 6 from J; bases not matched to a gene: 6. This CDR3 comprises 14 residues.

This chain links TRBV4-2 with TRBJ2-2; weak D call: TRBD2 (6 bases). The CDR3 is 15 amino acids. Deletions cut 0 bases from V and 9 bases from J, with 14 bases between. Germline CDR1 is LGHNA and CDR2 is YNFKEQ. The CDR3: CASSQDRLGSRELFF. The CDR3 nucleotides are TGTGCCAGCAGCCAAGATCGACTAGGCTCGAGGGAGCTGTTTTTT.

This chain joins TRBV2 and TRBJ2-7; maybe TRBD1 (6 bases). CDR3 size: 14 residues. Germline V gene sequence: CDR1 SNHLY, CDR2 FYNNEI. V shed 7 bases and J shed 0 bases, with 13 bases lying between them. The CDR3 nucleotides read TGTGCCAGCACCCGGGACACGCTCTCCTACGAGCAGTACTTC. Protein: CASTRDTLSYEQYF.

The CDR3 bases are TGTGCCAGCAGCTTACAGTTAAACACAGATACGCAGTATTTT. It yields the protein CASSLQLNTDTQYF. J is TRBJ2-3 and V is TRBV7-2, with D uncertain. Trimming stripped 2 bases from V and 2 bases from J, with 8 bases between. This CDR3 spans 14 amino acids. The germline V gene has CDR1 SGHTA and CDR2 FQGNSA.

This chain joins TRBV7-2 and TRBJ1-2, with 7 bases matching TRBD1. The junction had 10 bases not matched to a gene; V was cut back by 0 bases and J by 6 bases. Germline CDR1 is SGHTA and CDR2 is FQGNSA. The CDR3 length is 16 residues. The CDR3 loop reads CASSLAPPGGGHGYTF. CDR3 DNA sequence: TGTGCCAGCAGCTTAGCCCCCCCAGGGGGTGGGCATGGCTACACCTTC.

The chain combines TRBV15 with TRBJ2-5, with D hard to call. Deletions cut 3 bases from V and 1 base from J, with 15 bases between. Germline V CDR1 and CDR2: LNHNV, YYDKDF (reference sequence). This CDR3 has 16 amino acids. The CDR3 sequence: CATSSVLGTRQETQYF. The CDR3 nucleotides read TGTGCCACCAGCAGTGTTTTGGGAACCCGCCAAGAGACCCAGTACTTC.

The chain couples TRBV10-3 to TRBJ2-3, with D possibly matching TRBD1 (5 bases). Germline CDR1 ENHRY, CDR2 SYGVKD. This CDR3 region has 16 residues. V dropped 1 base and J dropped 3 bases, with 14 bases sitting between them. The CDR3 loop is CAISELPARATDTQYF. DNA for the CDR3: TGTGCCATCAGTGAGTTACCGGCCAGGGCAACAGATACGCAGTATTTT.

The chain uses TRBV28 and TRBJ1-1; 8 positions match TRBD1. Germline assignment: CDR1 MDHEN and CDR2 SYDVKM. This CDR3 comprises 15 residues. V dropped 2 bases and J dropped 4; count of bases not matched to a gene: 6. This CDR3 is CASSLRQGAGTEAFF. In DNA, the CDR3 is TGTGCCAGCAGTTTACGTCAGGGGGCGGGCACTGAAGCTTTCTTT. The variable domain in full, completed from reference TRBV28 and TRBJ1-1, reads DVKVTQSSRYLVKRTGEKVFLECVQDMDHENMFWYRQDPGLGLRLIYFSYDVKMKEKGDIPEGYSVSREKKERFSLILESASTNQTSMYLCASSLRQGAGTEAFFGQGTRLTVV.

The V gene is TRBV27, the J gene TRBJ2-1; the match to TRBD1 covers 7 bases. This CDR3 is built from 18 residues. Trimming at V came to 5 bases and at J to 4 bases, leaving 17 bases not matched to a gene. Germline-derived CDR1 and CDR2 are MNHEY and SMNVEV (reference sequence). CDR3 protein: CASSPLLKTGLVYNEQFF. CDR3 nucleotide sequence: TGTGCCAGCAGTCCCTTACTGAAGACAGGGCTAGTTTACAATGAGCAGTTCTTC.

J is TRBJ1-1 and V is TRBV18; possibly TRBD1 for D (5 bases). The V gene's germline CDR1 is KGHSH and CDR2 LQKENI. Trimming removed 1 base at V and 4 bases at J, with 10 bases between. The CDR3 loop spans 14 amino acids. The CDR3 loop is CASSPQGLGTEAFF. For the CDR3, the DNA is TGTGCCAGCTCACCACAGGGGCTCGGCACTGAAGCTTTCTTT.

The V call is TRBV6-5, the J call TRBJ2-4; no clear D. Germline V gene lookup returns CDR1 MNHEY and CDR2 SVGAGI. This CDR3 is built from 14 residues. Trimming shortened V by 7 bases and J by 3 bases, and 13 bases separated the two germline ends. Written as DNA, the CDR3 is TGTGCCAGCAAACTAACATCGGGCAAAAACATTCAGTACTTC. Amino acid sequence: CASKLTSGKNIQYF.

The V call is TRBV4-1, the J call TRBJ2-1; D perhaps matches TRBD2 (5 bases). The CDR3 has 11 amino acids. V was shortened by 7 bases and J by 7 bases, with 8 bases between the two germline ends. Germline-derived CDR1 and CDR2 are MGHRA and YSYEKL. The CDR3 DNA sequence: TGCGCCAGCACCTCGGGGAATGAGCAGTTCTTC. Its protein is CASTSGNEQFF.